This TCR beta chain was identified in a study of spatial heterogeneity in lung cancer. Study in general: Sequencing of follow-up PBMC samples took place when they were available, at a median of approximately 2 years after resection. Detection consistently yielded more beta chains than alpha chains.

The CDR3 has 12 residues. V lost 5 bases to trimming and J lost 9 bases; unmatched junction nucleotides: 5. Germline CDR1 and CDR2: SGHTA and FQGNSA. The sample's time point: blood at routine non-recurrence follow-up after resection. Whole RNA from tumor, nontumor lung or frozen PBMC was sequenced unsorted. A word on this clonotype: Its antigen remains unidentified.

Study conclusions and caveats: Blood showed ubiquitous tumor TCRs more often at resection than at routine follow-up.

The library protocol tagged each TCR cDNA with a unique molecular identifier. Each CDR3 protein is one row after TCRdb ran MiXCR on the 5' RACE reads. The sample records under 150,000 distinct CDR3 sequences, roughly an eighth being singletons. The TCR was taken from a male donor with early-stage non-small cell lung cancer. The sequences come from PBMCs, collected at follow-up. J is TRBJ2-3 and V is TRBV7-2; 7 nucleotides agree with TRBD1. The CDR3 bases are TGTGCCAGCAGCCCAGGGACAGTCACGCAGTATTTT. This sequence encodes CASSPGTVTQYF.